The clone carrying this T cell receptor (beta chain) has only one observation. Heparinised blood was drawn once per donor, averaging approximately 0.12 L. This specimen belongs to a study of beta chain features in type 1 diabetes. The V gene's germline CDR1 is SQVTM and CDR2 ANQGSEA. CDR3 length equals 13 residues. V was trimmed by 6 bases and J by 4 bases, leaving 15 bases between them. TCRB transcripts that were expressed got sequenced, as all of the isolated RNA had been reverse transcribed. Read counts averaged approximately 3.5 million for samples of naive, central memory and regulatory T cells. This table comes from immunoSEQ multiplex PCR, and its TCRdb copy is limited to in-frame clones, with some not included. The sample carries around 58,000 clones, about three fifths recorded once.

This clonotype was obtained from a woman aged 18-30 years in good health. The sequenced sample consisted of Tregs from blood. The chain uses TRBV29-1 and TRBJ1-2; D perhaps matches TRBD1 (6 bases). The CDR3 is CSVARGGGYGYTF. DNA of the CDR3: TGCAGCGTCGCAAGGGGAGGGGGCTATGGCTACACCTTC. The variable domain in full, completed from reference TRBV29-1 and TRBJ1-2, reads SAVISQKPSRDICQRGTSLTIQCQVDSQVTMMFWYRQQPGQSLTLIATANQGSEATYESGFVIDKFPISRPNLTFSTLTVSNMSPEDSSIYLCSVARGGGYGYTFGSGTRLTVV.